This record looks at one T cell receptor beta chain sequence and its context. What it binds is unknown. Researchers ran the PCR with 60 Vbeta and 13 Jbeta primers. Clones were read by immunoSEQ multiplex PCR, and TCRdb kept only the in-frame ones, dropping some. Its table lists roughly 70,000 clones. This specimen belongs to a study of cytomegalovirus exposure and HLA in healthy donors. Findings and limits, study-wide: As was reported, the classifier diagnosed cytomegalovirus status with high specificity and sensitivity. Several V segments, TRBV6-2 and TRBV6-3 among them, could not be told apart and were dropped.

This CDR3 is 19 amino acids long. The V and J ends lost 0 bases and 3 bases respectively, with 24 bases between them. From germline, CDR1 is SGHRS and CDR2 YFSETQ. The sequence came from a man aged 35 to 55 in good health and CMV-seronegative. The V call is TRBV5-1, the J call TRBJ1-1; D is perhaps TRBD1 (6 bases). The material sequenced was PBMCs. The CDR3 sequence is CASSLVRLGGGSADTEAFF. The CDR3 nucleotides read TGCGCCAGCAGCTTGGTGCGGCTGGGGGGGGGCTCGGCGGACACTGAAGCTTTCTTT.